This TCR beta chain was observed in a study of blood T cell repertoires in COVID-19. Across the study: The samples span acute and convalescent COVID-19 from the United States, Italy and Spain. T cells, B-cell-depleted T cells, or PBMCs provided the cDNA or gDNA that served as material.

Original methodology: Amplification with reference gene primers provided the estimates of nucleated cell counts. Sequenced by immunoSEQ multiplex PCR; TCRdb stores in-frame clones only, minus some. The DNA was the basis for D and trimming; V, J and clone size are from that table. In the table there are about 670,000 clones, 85% to 90% of which are singletons. The CDR3 totals 18 residues. Trimming stripped 7 bases from V and 1 base from J, with 24 bases between. Germline loops: CDR1 MGHDK, CDR2 SYGVNS. Material: peripheral blood. This chain links TRBV25-1 with TRBJ2-3; D may be TRBD2 (6 bases). The sequence was obtained from a woman in her late teens or twenties with acute or convalescent COVID-19. CDR3 coding DNA: TGTGCCAGCATTCCTCCAGTCGGAGGGCACCGTGGCACAGATACGCAGTATTTT. Translated: CASIPPVGGHRGTDTQYF.